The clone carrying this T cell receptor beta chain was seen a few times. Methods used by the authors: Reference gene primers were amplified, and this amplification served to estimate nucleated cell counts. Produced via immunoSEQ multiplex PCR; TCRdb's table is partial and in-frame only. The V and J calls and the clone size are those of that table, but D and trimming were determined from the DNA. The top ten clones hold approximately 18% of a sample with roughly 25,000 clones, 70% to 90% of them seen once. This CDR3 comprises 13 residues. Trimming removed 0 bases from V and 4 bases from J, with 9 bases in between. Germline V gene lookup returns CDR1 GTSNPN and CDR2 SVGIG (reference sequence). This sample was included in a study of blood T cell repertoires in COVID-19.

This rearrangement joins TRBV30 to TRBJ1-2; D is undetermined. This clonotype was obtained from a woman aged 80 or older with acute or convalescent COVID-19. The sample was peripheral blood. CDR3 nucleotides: TGTGCCTGGAGTGTGAAGGGAGCCTATGGCTACACCTTC. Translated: CAWSVKGAYGYTF.